A selection of T cell receptor beta chains follows, all from one sample in a study of identical twins. TCRdb used MiXCR to reprocess the 5' RACE reads, holding one entry per CDR3 protein. This sample has fewer than 550,000 distinct CDR3 sequences, with 15% found just once. The data also belong to a second study, concerning yellow fever vaccine responses in identical twins.

The specimen sequenced was CD4+ T cells sorted from blood. The receptor set was obtained from a woman aged 18-29 years in good health. The conserved cysteine and the conserved F or W are not part of the CDR3 here.

cdr3_aa v_call
SAGVAGVEQY TRBV29-1
ASSPETGRNEQF TRBV6-1
ASSRGASGDNEQF TRBV6-1
ATQGTSGYNEQF TRBV2
ASSFAGTGGVGTQY TRBV7-2
ASSELGRDLQETQY TRBV25-1
ASNLKVFGGGTSPPQTQY TRBV12-3/TRBV12-4
ASSPRTDQETQY TRBV5-1
ASSLEWDSSYGYT TRBV7-8
SARTALHSGANVLT TRBV20-1
SVGTTDTQY TRBV29-1
SAPGGTFNTEAF TRBV20-1
ASSPVYNEQF TRBV7-9
ASSQVGLGSPQH TRBV3-1
ASSLASDRRSGNTIY TRBV5-1
ASSFLVGQETQY TRBV11-2
SARDFSAFEETQY TRBV20-1
SASYKDEQY TRBV20-1
SALSYEQY TRBV20-1
ASSYSRGEIQETQY TRBV6-2/TRBV6-3
ASSLKPSTGMNYGYT TRBV27
ASSFVAGMVEQF TRBV27
ASSLSDLAVETQY TRBV28
ASSLIVTSDTQY TRBV5-1
SAILPRTGEETQY TRBV20-1